Each of the 29 T cell receptor beta chains below was sequenced from the same sample in a study of blood T cell repertoires in COVID-19. Repertoires were generated with immunoSEQ multiplex PCR, while TCRdb's copy carries only in-frame clones and drops some. The sample records about 96,000 clones, about 90% being singletons. Material: peripheral blood. These receptors originate from a human donor with COVID-19, enrolled during active disease. The donor label of this sample is uncertain.

This clone showed up just once. V is TRBV10-3 and J is TRBJ2-7; 8 nucleotides align to TRBD1. With V trimmed by 0 bases and J by 5 bases, 9 bases remained unmatched. Germline V gives CDR1 ENHRY, CDR2 SYGVKD. CDR3 length: 16 amino acids. The CDR3 DNA reads TGTGCCATCAGTGAGTCGCGACAGGGGCTCGCCCACGAGCAGTACTTC. Its protein product is CAISESRQGLAHEQYF.

The chain carries TRBV19 and TRBJ1-2; D is perhaps TRBD1 (5 bases). V shed 3 bases and J shed 8 bases, with 13 bases lying between them. Looked up from germline, CDR1 is LNHDA and CDR2 is SQIVND (reference sequence). The CDR3 has 13 residues. The CDR3 region has the DNA TGTGCCAGTAGTATTGAAGGGGCAGCCGGCTACACCTTC. Translated: CASSIEGAAGYTF.

The chain uses TRBV19 and TRBJ2-7; D is unresolved. The CDR3 length is 13 residues. Trimming stripped 4 bases from V and 2 bases from J, with 9 bases between. The germline CDR1 and CDR2 sequences are LNHDA and SQIVND (reference sequence). In nucleotides, the CDR3 is TGTGCCAGTAGTACCCAGGCCACCTACGAGCAGTACTTC. Translated, it gives CASSTQATYEQYF.

This chain links TRBV29-1 with TRBJ2-7, with 7 bases identical to TRBD1. The CDR3 runs 15 residues. Unmatched junction bases numbered 11, after V lost 4 bases and J lost 2 bases. Germline V gene data show CDR1 as SQVTM and CDR2 as ANQGSEA. CDR3 region: CSVVRIGTDPYEQYF. The CDR3 nucleotides read TGCAGCGTTGTGCGTATCGGGACAGATCCCTACGAGCAGTACTTC.

The chain is built from TRBV5-4 and TRBJ1-1; D is undetermined. Trimming stripped 4 bases from V and 0 bases from J, with 7 bases between. The germline V gene encodes CDR1 SGHNT and CDR2 YYREEE (reference sequence). The CDR3 sequence is 13 residues long. As DNA, the CDR3 is TGTGCCAGCAGCCAGACTATGAACACTGAAGCTTTCTTT. This codes for CASSQTMNTEAFF.

The chain links TRBV6-6 to TRBJ2-3; D gene uncertain. The CDR3 loop spans 13 amino acids. V dropped 2 bases and J dropped 4 bases, with 7 bases sitting between them. Germline CDR1 and CDR2: MNHNY and SVGAGI (reference sequence). CDR3 sequence (DNA): TGTGCCAGCAGTTACGGGCCGGCAGATACGCAGTATTTT. Translating gives CASSYGPADTQYF.

The chain combines TRBV6-5 with TRBJ2-5; D uncertain. V dropped 6 bases and J dropped 5 bases, with 7 bases sitting between them. The CDR3 extends over 11 amino acids. From germline, CDR1 is MNHEY and CDR2 SVGAGI. The CDR3 nucleotides are TGTGCCAGCAGGGGCCGGGAGACCCAGTACTTC. Its protein product is CASRGRETQYF.

This clone has a count of ten or more. The V gene is TRBV9, the J gene TRBJ1-1; D call uncertain. The CDR3 is 13 residues long. From germline, CDR1 is SGDLS and CDR2 YYNGEE. Trimming left V 4 bases short and J 1 base short, with 8 bases between. In nucleotides, the CDR3 is TGTGCCAGCAGCAACAGTGGGAACACTGAAGCTTTCTTT. Translated, it gives CASSNSGNTEAFF.

The chain has TRBV5-1 and TRBJ2-7, with 8 bases lining up with TRBD2. The CDR3 is 14 residues long. Germline lookup yields CDR1 SGHRS and CDR2 YFSETQ. The J segment lost 6 bases and the V segment lost 5 bases, leaving 10 bases of the junction unmatched. CDR3 region: CASRQPGLDSEQYF. The DNA for the CDR3 is TGCGCCAGCAGGCAACCGGGACTAGACTCCGAGCAGTACTTC. The full variable domain, in which reference TRBV5-1 and TRBJ2-7 provide the parts outside the CDR3, is KAGVTQTPRYLIKTRGQQVTLSCSPISGHRSVSWYQQTPGQGLQFLFEYFSETQRNKGNFPGRFSGRQFSNSRSEMNVSTLELGDSALYLCASRQPGLDSEQYFGPGTRLTVT.

The table lists this clone with a count of one. This sequence joins TRBV2 and TRBJ2-1; TRBD2 matches 9 bases. This CDR3 spans 17 amino acids. V was clipped by 7 bases and J by 4 bases; unmatched bases: 14. CDR1 and CDR2 (germline): SNHLY, FYNNEI. As DNA, the CDR3 is TGTGCCAGCACGGGCGGGGGGGCCTCCGACCCTTACAATGAGCAGTTCTTC. Amino acids: CASTGGGASDPYNEQFF.

The chain joins TRBV19 to TRBJ2-7; 7 nucleotides align to TRBD1. The CDR3 loop spans 15 amino acids. Germline V CDR1 and CDR2: LNHDA, SQIVND (reference sequence). V shed 6 bases, J shed 2 bases, and the junction held 10 bases outside the gene matches. CDR3 DNA: TGTGCCAGTAGAAGGACAGGCTCTTTTGCCTACGAGCAGTACTTC. Translated: CASRRTGSFAYEQYF.

This clone appeared once. This chain joins TRBV12-3 or TRBV12-4 and TRBJ1-1; 7 bases are shared with TRBD1. Trimming cost V 6 bases and J 2 bases; bases outside gene matches: 3. The CDR3 contains 13 residues. CDR3 sequence (DNA): TGTGCCAGCAGGGGACAGTTAAACACTGAAGCTTTCTTT. This sequence encodes CASRGQLNTEAFF.

The chain joins TRBV5-1 to TRBJ2-3; the D gene is possibly TRBD2 (5 bases). This CDR3 is 14 amino acids long. The V end was cut by 6 bases, the J end by 3 bases, with 14 bases between. Per the germline V gene, CDR1 is SGHRS and CDR2 is YFSETQ. Here the CDR3 reads CASTEERVTDTQYF. The CDR3, as DNA: TGCGCCAGCACCGAGGAGAGGGTAACAGATACGCAGTATTTT.

In this sample, this clone turned up once. The chain couples TRBV14 to TRBJ1-1; the D gene is possibly TRBD1 (6 bases). Trimming left V 5 bases short and J 2 bases short, with 9 bases between. The CDR3 loop spans 13 amino acids. From germline, CDR1 is SGHDN and CDR2 FVKESK. The CDR3 reads CASSVQGNTEAFF. The CDR3 DNA sequence: TGTGCCAGCAGCGTACAGGGAAACACTGAAGCTTTCTTT.

In this sample, this clone turned up once. This chain joins TRBV10-1 and TRBJ2-7; tentatively, D is TRBD2 (5 bases). This CDR3 has 14 amino acids. CDR1 is WNHNN and CDR2 is SYGVQD in the germline V gene (reference sequence). V lost 6 bases and J 0 bases, leaving 12 bases between the germline ends. The CDR3 spells CASSPTGSSYEQYF. As DNA, the CDR3 is TGCGCCAGCAGCCCGACGGGGAGCTCCTACGAGCAGTACTTC.

The gene calls are TRBV7-9 and TRBJ2-5; D is possibly TRBD1 (6 bases). Germline V gene data show CDR1 as SEHNR and CDR2 as FQNEAQ (reference sequence). The CDR3 spans 13 residues. The V end lost 5 bases, the J end lost 4 bases, and 11 bases lay between the germline ends. The CDR3 DNA is TGTGCCAGCAGCGACTCAGGGGTAGAGACCCAGTACTTC. Protein sequence: CASSDSGVETQYF.

The chain is built from TRBV24-1 and TRBJ2-7; perhaps TRBD1 as D (5 bases). The CDR3 spans 15 residues. V gave up 4 bases and J gave up 2 bases, with 14 bases separating them. CDR1 is KGHDR, CDR2 SFDVKD, per germline. The CDR3 DNA follows: TGTGCCACCAGTGAGGCACAGGCTTATCCCTACGAGCAGTACTTC. Protein: CATSEAQAYPYEQYF.

This chain connects TRBV2 to TRBJ1-4, with TRBD1 identical over 7 bases. CDR3 size: 13 residues. Unmatched junction bases numbered 7, after V lost 7 bases and J lost 8 bases. From germline, CDR1 is SNHLY and CDR2 FYNNEI. CDR3 nucleotide sequence: TGTGCCAGCATCGCAGGCAGGGGGGAAAAACTGTTTTTT. Translated, it gives CASIAGRGEKLFF.

V usage is TRBV2 and J usage is TRBJ1-1; no clear D. The CDR3 totals 14 residues. V gave up 2 bases and J gave up 5 bases, with 12 bases separating them. Germline V gene data show CDR1 as SNHLY and CDR2 as FYNNEI. The CDR3 loop reads CASSERAGRTEAFF. The DNA for the CDR3 is TGTGCCAGCAGTGAAAGAGCCGGGAGGACTGAAGCTTTCTTT.

Concerning this clone itself: An end of the junction does not agree with germline; a read error may underlie this. The chain joins TRBV6-1 to TRBJ1-1, with D tentatively TRBD1 (5 bases). In germline, CDR1 is MNHNS, CDR2 SASEGT. CDR3 size: 12 residues. The chain's CDR3 is CASREGATEAFF. The DNA of the CDR3 is TGTGCCAGCAGGGAAGGGGCGACTGAAGCTTTCTTT.

The gene calls are TRBV19 and TRBJ1-1; the match to TRBD1 covers 7 bases. V shed 7 bases and J 3 bases; nucleotides not matched to a gene: 8. The CDR3 totals 14 residues. Germline assignment: CDR1 LNHDA and CDR2 SQIVND (reference sequence). The CDR3 reads CASTVDRVDTEAFF. CDR3 nucleotide sequence: TGTGCCAGTACCGTAGACAGGGTGGACACTGAAGCTTTCTTT. The full variable domain, completed using reference TRBV19 and TRBJ1-1, is DGGITQSPKYLFRKEGQNVTLSCEQNLNHDAMYWYRQDPGQGLRLIYYSQIVNDFQKGDIAEGYSVSREKKESFPLTVTSAQKNPTAFYLCASTVDRVDTEAFFGQGTRLTVV.

This sequence joins TRBV9 and TRBJ1-4, with D tentatively TRBD1 (6 bases). With 3 bases removed from V and 8 bases from J, the gap between germline ends came to 11 bases. This CDR3 is 13 amino acids long. The germline V gene encodes CDR1 SGDLS and CDR2 YYNGEE. The CDR3 sequence: CASSGQVEEKLFF. The CDR3 DNA sequence: TGTGCCAGCAGCGGACAGGTAGAAGAAAAACTGTTTTTT. Supplemented by reference TRBV9 and TRBJ1-4, the full variable domain reads DSGVTQTPKHLITATGQRVTLRCSPRSGDLSVYWYQQSLDQGLQFLIQYYNGEERAKGNILERFSAQQFPDLHSELNLSSLELGDSALYFCASSGQVEEKLFFGSGTQLSVL.

The chain couples TRBV19 to TRBJ2-1, with a tentative D call TRBD2 (6 bases). Germline CDR1 reads LNHDA; CDR2 reads SQIVND (reference sequence). This CDR3 spans 15 amino acids. The V end lost 3 bases, the J end lost 4 bases, and 13 bases lay between the germline ends. Here the CDR3 reads CASSMGRGEYNEQFF. CDR3 sequence (DNA): TGTGCCAGTAGTATGGGCCGCGGGGAGTACAATGAGCAGTTCTTC.

The CDR3 DNA reads TGCGCCAGCAGCCCCCCGACGGGAACCCAGTACTTC. Residues: CASSPPTGTQYF. V usage is TRBV5-1 and J usage is TRBJ2-5, with a possible D match to TRBD2 (5 bases). V gave up 4 bases and J gave up 8 bases, with 12 bases separating them. Germline CDR1 and CDR2: SGHRS and YFSETQ. This CDR3 has 12 amino acids. Together with reference TRBV5-1 and TRBJ2-5, the CDR3 gives the full variable domain: KAGVTQTPRYLIKTRGQQVTLSCSPISGHRSVSWYQQTPGQGLQFLFEYFSETQRNKGNFPGRFSGRQFSNSRSEMNVSTLELGDSALYLCASSPPTGTQYFGPGTRLLVL.

This chain connects TRBV7-3 to TRBJ2-1, with D unresolved. The CDR3 totals 15 residues. The ends were cut back, 5 bases at V and 0 bases at J, with 11 bases in the middle. Germline CDR1 and CDR2: SGHTA and FQGTGA. CDR3 nucleotide sequence: TGTGCCAGCAGCCGGTCATCAGGCTCCTACAATGAGCAGTTCTTC. This sequence encodes CASSRSSGSYNEQFF.

The chain uses TRBV19 and TRBJ2-7; weak D call: TRBD2 (6 bases). CDR1 and CDR2 (germline): LNHDA, SQIVND (reference sequence). V was clipped by 5 bases and J by 1 base, with 15 bases between them. The CDR3 is 15 residues long. The CDR3 protein is CASSPWGDLSYEQYF. Written as DNA, the CDR3 is TGTGCCAGTAGTCCTTGGGGGGACCTTTCCTACGAGCAGTACTTC.

The chain has TRBV7-2 and TRBJ2-7, with D tentatively TRBD1 (5 bases). Looked up from germline, CDR1 is SGHTA and CDR2 is FQGNSA. V was pared by 8 bases and J by 2 bases, with 13 bases between. The CDR3 is made up of 13 amino acids. For the CDR3, the DNA is TGTGCCAGCGGAAGACAGCAACCCTACGAGCAGTACTTC. The encoded protein is CASGRQQPYEQYF.

This rearrangement joins TRBV5-6 to TRBJ2-3; no firm D call. The germline V gene has CDR1 SGHDT and CDR2 YYEEEE. V lost 4 bases and J lost 3, with 9 bases in between. CDR3 length equals 13 residues. In DNA, the CDR3 is TGTGCCAGCAGCCCGGGTGTTACAGATACGCAGTATTTT. Encoded protein: CASSPGVTDTQYF.

This clone was picked up one time. The chain carries TRBV27 and TRBJ1-2; TRBD1 matches at 7 bases. The V and J ends lost 5 bases and 8 bases, in that order; junction bases with no gene match: 14. Germline V lookup: CDR1 MNHEY, CDR2 SMNVEV (reference sequence). The CDR3 is 15 residues long. This CDR3 reads CASSALWDSLHGYTF. For the CDR3, the DNA is TGTGCCAGCAGTGCCCTGTGGGACAGCCTTCACGGCTACACCTTC.